What follows is one T cell receptor (beta chain) and its context. The PCR contained 60 Vbeta and 13 Jbeta primers. Here immunoSEQ multiplex PCR was the method, and the copy in TCRdb shows in-frame clones only, minus some. The data hold over 150,000 clones, with roughly 78% observed a single time. The sample belongs to a study of cytomegalovirus exposure and HLA in healthy donors. This clonotype originated in a man aged 40-55 years in good health and CMV-seronegative. The sequenced material came from PBMCs.

The CDR3 is CASSKTGVTYEQYF. The CDR3 region has the DNA TGTGCCAGTAGTAAGACAGGGGTTACCTACGAGCAGTACTTC. The J gene is TRBJ2-7, the V gene TRBV19; 8 bases are shared with TRBD1. Germline values: CDR1 LNHDA, CDR2 SQIVND (reference sequence). The CDR3 runs to 14 residues. V lost 4 bases, J lost 2 bases, and 4 bases stayed unmatched.